The rows below give T cell receptor beta chains drawn from one sample of a study of T cells after yellow fever vaccination. TCRdb passed the 5' RACE reads through MiXCR, listing each CDR3 protein once. This repertoire shows around 320,000 distinct CDR3 sequences, approximately 4% found once; its top ten account for just under 20%. The specimen was PBMCs, collected 15 days after the yellow fever booster vaccination. These receptors all come from a man between 18 and 35 years old who received the YFV17D yellow fever vaccine. The CDR3 runs from the conserved cysteine through the conserved F or W. The order of the fields is V gene, J gene, clone size, D gene, CDR3 protein, CDR3 DNA. D genes are given only for firm matches. The listing skips clone size in some rows; elsewhere it reads once, few, many or a size class.

V: TRBV12-3/TRBV12-4
J: TRBJ1-1
size: many
D: NA
CDR3: CASSPGLDAFF
DNA: TGTGCCAGCAGTCCCGGGTTGGACGCTTTCTTT

V: TRBV5-1
J: TRBJ1-4
size: NA
D: NA
CDR3: CASSLGPLEKLFF
DNA: TGCGCCAGCAGCTTGGGACCTTTAGAAAAACTGTTTTTT

V: TRBV30
J: TRBJ2-7
size: NA
D: TRBD1
CDR3: CAWSVTRGHEQYF
DNA: TGTGCCTGGAGTGTAACCAGGGGGCACGAGCAGTACTTC

V: TRBV20-1
J: TRBJ2-5
size: many
D: TRBD2
CDR3: CSARSLAGAQETQYF
DNA: TGCAGTGCTAGATCCCTAGCGGGGGCCCAAGAGACCCAGTACTTC

V: TRBV18
J: TRBJ2-5
size: few
D: NA
CDR3: CASSLFDRRWETQYF
DNA: TGTGCCAGCTCACTTTTTGACAGGCGGTGGGAGACCCAGTACTTC

V: TRBV6-1
J: TRBJ2-7
size: few
D: TRBD1
CDR3: CASSGGTVVYEQYF
DNA: TGTGCCAGCAGTGGGGGGACAGTTGTATACGAGCAGTACTTC

V: TRBV5-6
J: TRBJ2-1
size: many
D: NA
CDR3: CASSSVPFPSSYNEQFF
DNA: TGTGCCAGCAGCTCGGTGCCGTTTCCAAGCTCCTACAATGAGCAGTTCTTC

V: TRBV28
J: TRBJ2-5
size: many
D: TRBD1
CDR3: CASSPLGQGKETQYF
DNA: TGTGCCAGCAGCCCTCTAGGACAGGGGAAAGAGACCCAGTACTTC

V: TRBV12-5
J: TRBJ2-1
size: NA
D: TRBD1
CDR3: CASGVEQGAAYNEQFF
DNA: TGTGCTAGTGGTGTAGAACAGGGGGCCGCCTACAATGAGCAGTTCTTC

V: TRBV2
J: TRBJ1-5
size: few
D: NA
CDR3: CASSEAGPQHF
DNA: TGTGCCAGCAGTGAGGCTGGGCCCCAGCATTTT

V: TRBV6-5
J: TRBJ1-1
size: few
D: NA
CDR3: CASSYPRGGGETEAFF
DNA: TGTGCCAGCAGTTACCCCCGAGGTGGGGGGGAGACTGAAGCTTTCTTT

V: TRBV20-1
J: TRBJ1-1
size: many
D: NA
CDR3: CSAQGGTEAFF
DNA: TGCAGTGCCCAGGGTGGCACTGAAGCTTTCTTT

V: TRBV5-1
J: TRBJ2-3
size: many
D: TRBD2
CDR3: CASSLGSGDRTDTQYF
DNA: TGCGCCAGCAGCTTGGGCAGCGGGGACCGCACAGATACGCAGTATTTT

V: TRBV15
J: TRBJ2-1
size: many
D: TRBD1
CDR3: CATSRTGGGEQFF
DNA: TGTGCCACCAGCCGGACAGGGGGAGGTGAGCAGTTCTTC

V: TRBV5-1
J: TRBJ2-6
size: many
D: NA
CDR3: CASSGGSSGANVLTF
DNA: TGCGCCAGCTCAGGAGGGAGCTCTGGGGCCAACGTCCTGACTTTC

V: TRBV5-4
J: TRBJ2-7
size: NA
D: TRBD2
CDR3: CASSLELAGYDEQYF
DNA: TGTGCCAGCAGCTTGGAGTTAGCGGGGTACGACGAGCAGTACTTC

V: TRBV4-1
J: TRBJ1-5
size: many
D: NA
CDR3: CASSQDNSNQPQHF
DNA: TGCGCCAGCAGCCAAGACAATAGCAATCAGCCCCAGCATTTT

V: TRBV7-2
J: TRBJ1-1
size: few
D: NA
CDR3: CASSFGRKNTEAFF
DNA: TGTGCCAGCAGCTTTGGACGGAAGAACACTGAAGCTTTCTTT

V: TRBV7-2
J: TRBJ1-6
size: many
D: NA
CDR3: CASRRQKEGSPLHF
DNA: TGTGCCAGCAGACGGCAGAAGGAGGGTTCACCCCTCCACTTT

V: TRBV5-1
J: TRBJ1-1
size: many
D: TRBD1
CDR3: CASSGQGATEAFF
DNA: TGCGCCAGCAGCGGACAGGGGGCCACTGAAGCTTTCTTT

V: TRBV7-6
J: TRBJ2-1
size: NA
D: TRBD2
CDR3: CASSYAGLLNEQFF
DNA: TGTGCCAGCAGCTACGCGGGACTACTCAATGAGCAGTTCTTC

V: TRBV20-1
J: TRBJ1-2
size: few
D: NA
CDR3: CSAQQSGYTF
DNA: TGCAGTGCTCAACAGAGCGGCTACACCTTC

V: TRBV5-6
J: TRBJ1-2
size: NA
D: NA
CDR3: CASSLAGGAPYGYTF
DNA: TGTGCCAGCAGCTTGGCAGGCGGGGCCCCCTATGGCTACACCTTC

V: TRBV18
J: TRBJ1-4
size: few
D: TRBD1
CDR3: CASSPARTGNNEKLFF
DNA: TGTGCCAGCTCACCAGCCCGGACAGGAAATAATGAAAAACTGTTTTTT

V: TRBV3-1
J: TRBJ2-1
size: many
D: NA
CDR3: CASSHSVGGGRNEQFF
DNA: TGTGCCAGCAGCCACTCCGTGGGGGGGGGCCGAAATGAGCAGTTCTTC

V: TRBV5-1
J: TRBJ1-5
size: many
D: NA
CDR3: CASSIGTGGRVQPQHF
DNA: TGCGCCAGCAGCATCGGGACTGGCGGTCGGGTTCAGCCCCAGCATTTT

V: TRBV5-1
J: TRBJ1-6
size: many
D: TRBD1
CDR3: CASSLQGPGGNSPLHF
DNA: TGCGCCAGCAGCTTGCAAGGCCCAGGGGGCAATTCACCCCTCCACTTT

V: TRBV20-1
J: TRBJ1-5
size: NA
D: NA
CDR3: CSARDPGHLGNQPQHF
DNA: TGCAGTGCTAGAGATCCTGGACACTTGGGTAATCAGCCCCAGCATTTT

V: TRBV10-3
J: TRBJ1-2
size: NA
D: NA
CDR3: CAISETGGAGGYTF
DNA: TGTGCCATCAGTGAAACAGGTGGAGCAGGGGGCTACACCTTC

V: TRBV5-1
J: TRBJ1-3
size: many
D: NA
CDR3: CASSAGRQFFSGNTIYF
DNA: TGCGCCAGCAGCGCTGGACGACAGTTCTTCTCTGGAAACACCATATATTTT

V: TRBV6-5
J: TRBJ1-6
size: NA
D: NA
CDR3: CASRIRGLGSPLHF
DNA: TGTGCCAGCAGAATAAGGGGTCTTGGATCACCCCTCCACTTT

V: TRBV4-2
J: TRBJ2-5
size: few
D: NA
CDR3: CASSQGKGQTQYF
DNA: TGTGCCAGCAGCCAAGGAAAAGGGCAGACCCAGTACTTC

V: TRBV6-5
J: TRBJ1-3
size: few
D: NA
CDR3: CASSYSDTNSGNTIYF
DNA: TGTGCCAGCAGTTATTCTGACACGAACTCTGGAAACACCATATATTTT